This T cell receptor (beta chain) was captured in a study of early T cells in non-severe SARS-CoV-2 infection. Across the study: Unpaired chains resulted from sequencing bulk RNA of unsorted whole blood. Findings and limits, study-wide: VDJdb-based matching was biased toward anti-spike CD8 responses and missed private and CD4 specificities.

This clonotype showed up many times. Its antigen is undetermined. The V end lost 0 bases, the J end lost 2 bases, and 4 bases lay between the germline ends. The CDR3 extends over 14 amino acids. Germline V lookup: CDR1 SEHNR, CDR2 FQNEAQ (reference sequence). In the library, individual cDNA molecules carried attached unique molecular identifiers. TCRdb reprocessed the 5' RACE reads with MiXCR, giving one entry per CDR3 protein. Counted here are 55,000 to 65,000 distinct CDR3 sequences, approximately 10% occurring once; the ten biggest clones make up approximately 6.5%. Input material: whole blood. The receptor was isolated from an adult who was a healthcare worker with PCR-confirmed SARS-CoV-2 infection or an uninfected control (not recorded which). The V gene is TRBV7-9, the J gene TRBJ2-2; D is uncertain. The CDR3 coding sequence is TGTGCCAGCAGCTTAGCGGTCAACACCGGGGAGCTGTTTTTT. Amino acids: CASSLAVNTGELFF.